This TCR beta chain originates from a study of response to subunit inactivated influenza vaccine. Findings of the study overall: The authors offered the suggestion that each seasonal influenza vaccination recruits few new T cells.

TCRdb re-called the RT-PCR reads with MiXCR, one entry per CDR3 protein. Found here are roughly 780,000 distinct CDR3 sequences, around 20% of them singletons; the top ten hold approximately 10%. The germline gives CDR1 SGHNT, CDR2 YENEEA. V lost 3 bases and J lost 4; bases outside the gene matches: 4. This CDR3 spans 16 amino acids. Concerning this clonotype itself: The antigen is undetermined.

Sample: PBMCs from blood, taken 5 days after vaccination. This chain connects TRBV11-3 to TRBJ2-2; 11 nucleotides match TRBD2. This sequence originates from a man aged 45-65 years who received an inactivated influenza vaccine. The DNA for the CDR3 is TGTGCCAGCAGCTTTTCCGGGACTAGCGGCACCGGGGAGCTGTTTTTT. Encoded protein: CASSFSGTSGTGELFF.